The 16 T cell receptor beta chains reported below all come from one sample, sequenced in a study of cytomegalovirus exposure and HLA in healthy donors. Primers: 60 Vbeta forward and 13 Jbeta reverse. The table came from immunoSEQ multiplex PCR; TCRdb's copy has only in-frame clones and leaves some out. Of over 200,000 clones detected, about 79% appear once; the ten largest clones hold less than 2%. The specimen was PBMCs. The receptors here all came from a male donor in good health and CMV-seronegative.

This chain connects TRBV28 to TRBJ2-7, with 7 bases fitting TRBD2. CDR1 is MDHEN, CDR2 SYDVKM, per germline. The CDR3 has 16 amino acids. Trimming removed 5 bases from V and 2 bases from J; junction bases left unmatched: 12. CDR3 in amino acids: CASSPAPAGLAYEQYF. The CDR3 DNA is TGTGCCAGCAGTCCCGCCCCAGCGGGGTTAGCCTACGAGCAGTACTTC.

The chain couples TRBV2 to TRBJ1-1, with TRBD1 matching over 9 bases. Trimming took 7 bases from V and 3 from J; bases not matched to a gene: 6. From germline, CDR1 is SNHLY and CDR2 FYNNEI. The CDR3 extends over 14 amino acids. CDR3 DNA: TGTGCCAGCATAGGGACAGGGCCGGACACTGAAGCTTTCTTT. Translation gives CASIGTGPDTEAFF.

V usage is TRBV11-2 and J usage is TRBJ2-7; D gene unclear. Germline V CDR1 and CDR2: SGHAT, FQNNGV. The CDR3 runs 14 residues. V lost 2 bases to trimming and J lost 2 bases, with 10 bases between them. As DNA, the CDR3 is TGTGCCAGCAGCTTACAGGTGAAAACCTACGAGCAGTACTTC. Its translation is CASSLQVKTYEQYF.

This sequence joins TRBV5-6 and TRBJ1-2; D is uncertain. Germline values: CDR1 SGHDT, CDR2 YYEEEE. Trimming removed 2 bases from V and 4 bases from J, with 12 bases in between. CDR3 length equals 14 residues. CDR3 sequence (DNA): TGTGCCAGCAGCTTCGGGGATTTGGGCTATGGCTACACCTTC. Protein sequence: CASSFGDLGYGYTF.

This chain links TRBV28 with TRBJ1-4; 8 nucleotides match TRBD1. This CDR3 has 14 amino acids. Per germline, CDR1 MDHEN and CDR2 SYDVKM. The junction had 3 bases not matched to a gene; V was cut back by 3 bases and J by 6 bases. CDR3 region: CASSFQGAYEKLFF. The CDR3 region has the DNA TGTGCCAGCAGTTTTCAGGGGGCTTATGAAAAACTGTTTTTT.

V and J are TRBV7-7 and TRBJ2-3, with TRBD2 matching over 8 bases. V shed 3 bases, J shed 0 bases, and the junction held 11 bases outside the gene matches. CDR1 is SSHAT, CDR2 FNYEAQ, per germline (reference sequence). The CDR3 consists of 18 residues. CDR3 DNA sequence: TGTGCCAGCAGCTTGTGGATAGCGGGGCCTACTAGCACAGATACGCAGTATTTT. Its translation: CASSLWIAGPTSTDTQYF.

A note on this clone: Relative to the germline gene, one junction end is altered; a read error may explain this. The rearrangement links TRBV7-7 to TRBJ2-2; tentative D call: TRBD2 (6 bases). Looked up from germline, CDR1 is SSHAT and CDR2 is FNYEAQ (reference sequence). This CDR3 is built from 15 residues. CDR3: CASSWRGHPTGELFF. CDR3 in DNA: TGTGCTAGCAGCTGGAGGGGCCACCCCACCGGGGAGCTGTTTTTT.

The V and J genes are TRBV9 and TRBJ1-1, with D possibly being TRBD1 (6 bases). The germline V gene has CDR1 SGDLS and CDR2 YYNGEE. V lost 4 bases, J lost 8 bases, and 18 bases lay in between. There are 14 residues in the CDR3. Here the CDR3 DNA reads TGTGCCAGCAGCCTTATACAGGGACCATCCGAAGCTTTCTTT. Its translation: CASSLIQGPSEAFF.

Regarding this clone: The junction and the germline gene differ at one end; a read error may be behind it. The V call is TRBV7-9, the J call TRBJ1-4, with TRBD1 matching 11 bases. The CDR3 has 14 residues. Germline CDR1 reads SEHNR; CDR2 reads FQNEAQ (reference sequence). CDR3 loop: CSSNGDRGKEKLFF. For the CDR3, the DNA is TGTTCCAGCAACGGGGACAGGGGGAAGGAAAAACTGTTTTTT.

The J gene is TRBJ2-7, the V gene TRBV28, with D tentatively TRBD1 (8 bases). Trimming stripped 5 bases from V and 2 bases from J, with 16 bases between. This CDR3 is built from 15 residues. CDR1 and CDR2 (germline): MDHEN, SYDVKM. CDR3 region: CASSEAGQVPYEQYF. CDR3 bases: TGTGCCAGCAGTGAAGCGGGACAGGTTCCCTACGAGCAGTACTTC. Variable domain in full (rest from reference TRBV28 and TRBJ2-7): DVKVTQSSRYLVKRTGEKVFLECVQDMDHENMFWYRQDPGLGLRLIYFSYDVKMKEKGDIPEGYSVSREKKERFSLILESASTNQTSMYLCASSEAGQVPYEQYFGPGTRLTVT.

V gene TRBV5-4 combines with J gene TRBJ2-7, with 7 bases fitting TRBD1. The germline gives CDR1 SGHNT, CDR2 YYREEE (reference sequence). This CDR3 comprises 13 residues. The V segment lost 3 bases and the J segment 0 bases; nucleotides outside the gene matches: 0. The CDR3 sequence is CASSWDSSYEQYF. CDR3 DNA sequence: TGTGCCAGCAGCTGGGACAGCTCCTACGAGCAGTACTTC.

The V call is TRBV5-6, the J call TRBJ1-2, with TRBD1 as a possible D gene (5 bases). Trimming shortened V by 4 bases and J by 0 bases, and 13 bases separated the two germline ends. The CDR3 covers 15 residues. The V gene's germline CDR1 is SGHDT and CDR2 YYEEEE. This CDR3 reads CASSPNRRTNYGYTF. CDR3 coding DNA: TGTGCCAGCAGCCCCAACAGGAGAACTAACTATGGCTACACCTTC.

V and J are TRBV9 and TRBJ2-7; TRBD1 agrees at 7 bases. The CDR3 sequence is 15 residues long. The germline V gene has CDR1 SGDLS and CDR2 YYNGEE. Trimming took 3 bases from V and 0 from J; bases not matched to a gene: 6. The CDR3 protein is CASSGATGSSYEQYF. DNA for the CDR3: TGTGCCAGCAGCGGGGCGACAGGGAGCTCCTACGAGCAGTACTTC.

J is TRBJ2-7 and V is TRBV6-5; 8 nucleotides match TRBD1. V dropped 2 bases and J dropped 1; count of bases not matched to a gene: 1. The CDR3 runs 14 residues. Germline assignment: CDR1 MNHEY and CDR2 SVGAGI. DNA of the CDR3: TGTGCCAGCAGTTACCAGGGGGCGTCCTACGAGCAGTACTTC. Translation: CASSYQGASYEQYF.

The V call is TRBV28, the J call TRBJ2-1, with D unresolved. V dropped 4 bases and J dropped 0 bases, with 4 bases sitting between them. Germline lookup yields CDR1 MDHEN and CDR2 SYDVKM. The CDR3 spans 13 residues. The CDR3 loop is CASSSDSYNEQFF. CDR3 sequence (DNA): TGTGCCAGCAGTTCAGACTCCTACAATGAGCAGTTCTTC.

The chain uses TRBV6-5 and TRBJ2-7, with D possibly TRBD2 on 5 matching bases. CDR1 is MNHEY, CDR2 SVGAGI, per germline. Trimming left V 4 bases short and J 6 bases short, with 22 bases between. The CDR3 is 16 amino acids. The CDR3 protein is CASSSVFSPLSGEQYF. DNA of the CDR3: TGTGCCAGCAGTTCGGTTTTTAGCCCCCTCAGCGGCGAGCAGTACTTC.